The 20 T cell receptor beta chains below come from one sample, sequenced in a study of beta chain features in type 1 diabetes. Study findings and constraints: Researchers report that Type 1 diabetes patients had moderately but significantly shorter TCRB CDR3s across all four CD4+ subsets.

The whole isolated RNA underwent reverse transcription, so sequencing captured expressed TCRB transcripts. Using immunoSEQ multiplex PCR, the repertoire was profiled, and TCRdb retains in-frame clones only, with some absent. The sample lists around 240,000 clones, roughly 17% occurring once. What these receptors recognize is not known. Source material: naive CD4+ T cells from blood. The receptors here all came from a man aged 25 to 45 with type 1 diabetes.

This clone has just a few counts. This chain links TRBV6-6 with TRBJ2-1; D uncertain. V was pared by 5 bases and J by 7 bases, with 12 bases between. The CDR3 totals 13 residues. The V gene's germline CDR1 is MNHNY and CDR2 SVGAGI (reference sequence). The CDR3 loop reads CASSPTGPNEQFF. The CDR3 DNA reads TGTGCCAGCAGTCCGACTGGCCCAAATGAGCAGTTCTTC.

This chain's CDR3 is CASSVAPRGAEETQYF. Here the CDR3 DNA reads TGTGCCAGCAGCGTAGCCCCCAGAGGAGCAGAAGAGACCCAGTACTTC. The chain recombines TRBV9 with TRBJ2-5; no firm D call. The CDR3 is 16 amino acids. CDR1 is SGDLS, CDR2 YYNGEE, per germline. Trimming left V 0 bases short and J 3 bases short, with 15 bases between.

The sample holds a few counts of this clone. J is TRBJ1-2 and V is TRBV30, with D unclear. Germline lookup yields CDR1 GTSNPN and CDR2 SVGIG (reference sequence). Trimming left V 5 bases short and J 8 bases short, with 21 bases between. The CDR3 runs to 14 residues. CDR3 protein: CAWPHGGGIGGYTF. The CDR3 DNA follows: TGTGCCTGGCCACACGGAGGAGGGATTGGAGGCTACACCTTC. The full variable domain, rest sourced from reference TRBV30 and TRBJ1-2, is SQTIHQWPATLVQPVGSPLSLECTVEGTSNPNLYWYRQAAGRGLQLLFYSVGIGQISSEVPQNLSASRPQDRQFILSSKKLLLSDSGFYLCAWPHGGGIGGYTFGSGTRLTVV.

This chain uses TRBV27 with TRBJ2-4; perhaps TRBD2 as D (5 bases). The CDR3 covers 15 residues. V gave up 6 bases and J gave up 0 bases, with 12 bases separating them. Germline CDR1 reads MNHEY; CDR2 reads SMNVEV (reference sequence). The CDR3: CASSAPGIAKNIQYF. The CDR3 DNA is TGTGCCAGCAGCGCCCCGGGAATAGCCAAAAACATTCAGTACTTC.

J is TRBJ2-2 and V is TRBV9; D ambiguous. The CDR3 is 13 amino acids. Trimming left V 5 bases short and J 6 bases short, with 11 bases between. Looked up from germline, CDR1 is SGDLS and CDR2 is YYNGEE. As DNA, the CDR3 is TGTGCCAGCAGTGCTACTCCGGCCGGGGAGCTGTTTTTT. Translated: CASSATPAGELFF.

V gene TRBV7-2 combines with J gene TRBJ2-3; 7 bases align to TRBD1. There are 13 residues in the CDR3. Germline V gives CDR1 SGHTA, CDR2 FQGNSA. V shed 8 bases, J shed 5 bases, and the junction held 7 bases outside the gene matches. The DNA of the CDR3 is TGTGCCAGCGGACAGGAGAAACAAGATACGCAGTATTTT. Encoded protein: CASGQEKQDTQYF.

The sample holds one count of this clone. The chain uses TRBV30 and TRBJ2-3; 9 positions agree with TRBD1. The V and J ends lost 0 bases and 4 bases, in that order; junction bases with no gene match: 11. The V gene's germline CDR1 is GTSNPN and CDR2 SVGIG (reference sequence). The CDR3 totals 17 residues. The CDR3 protein is CAWSVSLTGGISDTQYF. The CDR3, as DNA: TGTGCCTGGAGTGTGTCGCTGACAGGGGGGATCTCAGATACGCAGTATTTT.

The gene calls are TRBV10-3 and TRBJ2-3; a possible D gene is TRBD1 (6 bases). Germline CDR1 reads ENHRY; CDR2 reads SYGVKD. The V and J ends lost 3 bases and 3 bases respectively, with 10 bases between them. There are 14 residues in the CDR3. The CDR3 reads CAISETGKTDTQYF. The CDR3 bases are TGTGCCATCAGTGAAACAGGGAAGACAGATACGCAGTATTTT.

This clone has only a few counts. The chain employs TRBV10-3 and TRBJ2-7; D remains unclear. This CDR3 region has 14 residues. Trimming stripped 5 bases from V and 0 bases from J, with 11 bases between. The V gene's germline CDR1 is ENHRY and CDR2 SYGVKD. The CDR3 loop is CAISTTTSSYEQYF. The DNA for the CDR3 is TGTGCCATCAGTACTACGACGAGCTCCTACGAGCAGTACTTC.

This clone was counted a few times. The J gene is TRBJ2-5, the V gene TRBV25-1; D is undetermined. CDR1 MGHDK and CDR2 SYGVNS come from the germline V gene. V lost 5 bases to trimming and J lost 2 bases, with 6 bases between them. The CDR3 consists of 12 residues. The CDR3 here is CASSSQQETQYF. The CDR3 DNA follows: TGTGCCAGCAGTTCCCAGCAAGAGACCCAGTACTTC.

This clone came up a few times. The genes are TRBV14 and TRBJ2-1; D remains unclear. The CDR3 runs 11 residues. CDR1 is SGHDN, CDR2 FVKESK, per germline. V was trimmed by 4 bases and J by 8 bases, leaving 6 bases between them. The CDR3 nucleotides are TGTGCCAGCAGCCTTAGTCATGAGCAGTTCTTC. It codes for CASSLSHEQFF.

This clone appeared a few times. The chain combines TRBV5-8 with TRBJ2-5; D ambiguous. Trimming stripped 0 bases from V and 2 bases from J, with 5 bases between. CDR3 length: 13 residues. The germline CDR1 and CDR2 sequences are SGHTS and YDEGEE. The CDR3 sequence is CASSLALQETQYF. The DNA of the CDR3 is TGTGCCAGCAGCTTGGCACTGCAAGAGACCCAGTACTTC.

The chain is built from TRBV5-1 and TRBJ2-3, with D possibly TRBD2 on 6 matching bases. Germline CDR1 is SGHRS and CDR2 is YFSETQ. With 4 bases removed from V and 3 bases from J, the gap between germline ends came to 12 bases. This CDR3 contains 14 residues. Here the CDR3 DNA reads TGCGCCAGCAGCCGCGGGGTAGGAACAGATACGCAGTATTTT. Amino acids: CASSRGVGTDTQYF.

The chain has TRBV30 and TRBJ1-4; no definite D call. CDR3 length equals 12 residues. With 2 bases removed from V and 8 bases from J, the gap between germline ends came to 9 bases. Germline CDR1 and CDR2: GTSNPN and SVGIG (reference sequence). CDR3 region: CAWSLQSEKLFF. DNA of the CDR3: TGTGCCTGGAGTCTCCAATCAGAAAAACTGTTTTTT.

The gene calls are TRBV28 and TRBJ1-2; TRBD1 aligns across 10 bases. CDR1 and CDR2 from the germline V gene are MDHEN and SYDVKM. This CDR3 spans 13 amino acids. V was clipped by 5 bases and J by 8 bases; unmatched bases: 5. The CDR3 DNA follows: TGTGCCAGCAGTCCGGGGGACAGGGGAGGCTACACCTTC. As protein: CASSPGDRGGYTF.

This clone occurred a few times. Different DNA sequences within this sample yield the same CDR3. This sequence joins TRBV28 and TRBJ2-1; the D gene is possibly TRBD2 (6 bases). CDR1 and CDR2 from the germline V gene are MDHEN and SYDVKM. The CDR3 covers 12 residues. Trimming left V 5 bases short and J 8 bases short, with 10 bases between. The CDR3 loop is CASSVTGDEQFF. CDR3 sequence (DNA): TGTGCCAGCAGTGTTACGGGGGATGAGCAGTTCTTC.

This clone was seen a handful of times. The V gene is TRBV7-9, the J gene TRBJ1-1; D unresolved. Germline V CDR1 and CDR2: SEHNR, FQNEAQ (reference sequence). This CDR3 has 14 amino acids. Trimming stripped 1 base from V and 1 base from J, with 7 bases between. DNA of the CDR3: TGTGCCAGCAGCTTAGGTGCGGGGAACACTGAAGCTTTCTTT. Its protein product is CASSLGAGNTEAFF.

This clone was recorded a few times. The chain combines TRBV5-1 with TRBJ2-4; the D is unclear. V lost 0 bases to trimming and J lost 1 base, with 8 bases between them. CDR3 length equals 15 residues. The germline V gene encodes CDR1 SGHRS and CDR2 YFSETQ. The CDR3 DNA follows: TGCGCCAGCAGCTTGGCCCCCGGGGCCAAAAACATTCAGTACTTC. Its protein product is CASSLAPGAKNIQYF.

This clone has only a few counts. J is TRBJ2-2 and V is TRBV7-2; D unclear. CDR1 is SGHTA and CDR2 is FQGNSA in the germline V gene. Between the trimmed V and J ends, which lost 0 bases and 4 bases, there was a span of 3 bases. The CDR3 covers 13 residues. The CDR3 DNA is TGTGCCAGCAGCTTAGCAGGCACCGGGGAGCTGTTTTTT. Translation: CASSLAGTGELFF.

This clone turned up a few times. The CDR3 DNA reads TGTGCCTGGAGTGTGGAGAGGGGGCCCATAGGCAATCAGCCCCAGCATTTT. This translates into CAWSVERGPIGNQPQHF. The chain links TRBV30 to TRBJ1-5; 7 nucleotides agree with TRBD1. The CDR3 consists of 17 residues. Germline V CDR1 and CDR2: GTSNPN, SVGIG (reference sequence). The J segment lost 2 bases and the V segment lost 0 bases, leaving 10 bases of the junction unmatched.